This T cell receptor beta chain originates from a study of blood T cell repertoires in COVID-19. Original analysis: Reference gene primer amplification yielded estimated nucleated cell counts. The repertoire was sequenced with immunoSEQ multiplex PCR; TCRdb's copy has only in-frame clones and lacks some. The DNA gave D and trimming, while V, J and clone size come from that table. Of 45,000 to 70,000 clones in the sample, 85% to 90% were seen once. In Seattle, patients joined the study during active infection and were tracked longitudinally. V lost 2 bases and J 8 bases, leaving 10 bases between the germline ends. The CDR3 has 13 residues.

This sequence was found in a woman in her sixties or seventies with COVID-19, enrolled during active disease. The chain employs TRBV12-3 or TRBV12-4 and TRBJ2-1; weak D call: TRBD2 (5 bases). Specimen: peripheral blood. The CDR3 region is CASSLSSRDEQFF. The CDR3 DNA follows: TGTGCCAGCAGTTTATCTAGCCGAGATGAGCAGTTCTTC.